The source of this TCR beta chain is a study of shared clonotypes between healthy human individuals (TCRdb year 2020). Background on the whole study: The cohort comprised two women and a few men aged 18 to 49 years. Per donor, three plates each were used for CD4 naive and CD4 memory, two for CD8 naive, and one for CD8 memory. Each donor's leukapheresis produced roughly between roughly 0.85 and 10 billion PBMCs. The study deeply sequenced blood TCR repertoires of five healthy adults to estimate repertoire size and the extent of clonotype sharing between individuals. Different laboratories and diverse techniques were used to prepare libraries and sequence TCR repertoires, to increase sequencing depth and limit assay-specific biases.

Healthy HIV-negative adults with no recently reported acute infections or vaccinations were included as donors. Every donor was a Caucasian adult living in Nashville, Tennessee, USA. CD4+ T cells were enriched by magnetic negative selection, after which naive cells were positively selected on CD45RA and the negative fraction was taken as the memory subset. Blood was collected by leukapheresis, and PBMCs were isolated by Ficoll-Histopaque density gradient centrifugation and then cryopreserved in liquid nitrogen vapor phase. Analytical flow cytometry was used to check the purity and quantity of every magnetically sorted T cell population. Genomic DNA was isolated from every sorted fraction and measured by UV absorbance on a Nanodrop 2000c. Taken from the germline V gene (reference sequence), the CDR1 and CDR2 loops are GTSNPN and SVGIG. The CDR3 holds 12 amino acids from the cysteine to the phenylalanine. This entry keeps only the CDR3 DNA: 36 bases, framed from base 1. V sheds 4 bases and J sheds 6 bases, leaving 12 bases between their ends.

Using the deep immunoSEQ assay, TCR CDR3 regions were amplified from genomic DNA by multiplex PCR. Genomic DNA extracted from each cell subset was distributed evenly over all wells of several immunoSEQ 96-well plates, and each plate served as one replicate. Each replicate PCR for sorted subsets received about 200 ng genomic DNA, equal to tens of thousands of T cell genomes. Purified libraries were quantified with a Qubit 3.0 fluorometer, sized on a Bioanalyzer 2100, and re-quantified with the KAPA Library Quantification kit. A separate single-read 150-cycle Illumina NextSeq 550 flow cell was used to sequence each immunoSEQ 96-well plate. Per the authors' processing: The immunoSEQ output contained only junctional sequences without quality scores, so filtering could not match that applied to full-length reads. Sequences were annotated with PyIR, a Python wrapper for IgBLAST v1.9, using IMGT germline references to assign V/J genes and CDR3. Any read was removed if the V/J assignment was weak (E-value above 1e-6), the CDR3 was missing, or the read contained stop codons, out-of-frame junctions, or ambiguous translated residues. A V3J clonotype was defined by an identical inferred V gene, J gene, and CDR3 amino acid sequence. The percentage overlap between two repertoires was calculated by dividing the number of shared unique clonotypes by the size of the smaller repertoire. Richness of each repertoire was evaluated using RTK rarefaction, the Chao1 estimator, and Recon v2.1 estimates of unobserved clonotypes. For all TCRbeta clonotypes obtained by the gDNA method from a handful of donors, generation probabilities were computed with OLGA. TCRdb carries this immuneACCESS record with in-frame sequences only. Its versions omit some clonotypes, under half of them owing to an unresolved V gene in the studies checked, with the rest unexplained. Clone size and the V and J calls come from that table; the DNA yielded D and trimming. The sample table lists millions of clones, roughly 96% of them with a count of one. The top ten hold 0.1% to 0.15% of the sample.

A word on this clone: No antigen is known for it. The input lacks base qualities; no much larger clone sits a single base away.

General study outcomes and caveats: Because the study included only a small number of donors, the genetic and exposure-history diversity represented was limited. Around 5.4% of naive CD4, roughly 3.5% of naive CD8, approximately 2.2% of memory CD4, and approximately 0.39% of memory CD8 clonotypes were shared across several donors. Rarefaction of sorted-subset datasets indicated incomplete sequencing despite the large sequencing depth. Larger estimated clonotype richness was generally found for naive subsets than for memory subsets. Based on pairwise subsampling, the degree of clonotype sharing among donors was expected to be affected by sequencing depth. Clonotypes shared by all four sorted-subset donors showed higher generation probabilities than non-shared clonotypes. Sampling was restricted to blood, and TCR repertoires in tissue are likely to differ from TCR repertoires in blood.

The chain was built from TRBV30 and TRBJ1-1; too little of a D gene remains to name it. Sequencing was carried out using naive CD4+ T cells sorted from blood. The cell subset or site label, as the study defines it: CD45RA+ positively selected. This receptor was identified in a man aged 18 to 30 in good health. The sequenced DNA: TGTGCCTGGACTCACTTAGACCCTGAAGCTTTCTTT. Translated, this gives CAWTHLDPEAFF.